This entry lists 30 T cell receptor beta chains sequenced from one sample in a study of shared clonotypes between healthy human individuals (TCRdb year 2020). The library was prepared using the immunoSEQ multiplex PCR assay. Not all clones reach the TCRdb copy of this immuneACCESS table, which keeps in-frame sequences only. Checked studies attribute under half of the gap to unresolved V genes and leave the rest unexplained. This sample holds 950,000 to 1,200,000 clones; roughly 80% were observed only once. The ten largest make up about 0.89% of the sample. Sequencing was carried out using memory CD4+ T cells from PBMCs. The intended sense of this specimen's cell subset or site label: CD45RA-negative fraction. All receptors come from a man aged 18-30 years in good health. Some clones in this sample may be carry-over from other donors' samples.

The V call is TRBV7-2, the J call TRBJ1-5; D call uncertain. The CDR3 length is 15 residues. V was trimmed by 1 base and J by 4 bases, leaving 11 bases between them. Germline assignment: CDR1 SGHTA and CDR2 FQGNSA. The CDR3 reads CASSLGPGLNQPQHF. Written as DNA, the CDR3 is TGTGCCAGCAGCTTAGGGCCGGGGTTGAATCAGCCCCAGCATTTT.

The V gene is TRBV6-6, the J gene TRBJ1-2; a weak D match, TRBD1 (6 bases). This CDR3 spans 14 amino acids. The germline V and J ends were trimmed by 2 bases and 1 base, with 8 bases remaining between them. Germline-derived CDR1 and CDR2 are MNHNY and SVGAGI (reference sequence). The CDR3 region has the DNA TGTGCCAGCAGTTACCAACAGGGTAACTATGGCTACACCTTC. Protein product: CASSYQQGNYGYTF.

V and J are TRBV4-2 and TRBJ2-5, with TRBD2 matching 7 bases. Losses at the gene ends were 0 bases for V and 2 bases for J; bases not matched to a gene: 3. The length of the CDR3 is 15 residues. Germline loops: CDR1 LGHNA, CDR2 YNFKEQ. CDR3 sequence (DNA): TGTGCCAGCAGCCAAGATTGGCGGGAGCAAGAGACCCAGTACTTC. It yields the protein CASSQDWREQETQYF.

The chain carries TRBV13 and TRBJ1-1, with D perhaps matching TRBD1 (5 bases). The germline CDR1 and CDR2 sequences are PRHDT and FYEKMQ (reference sequence). V was pared by 5 bases and J by 1 base, with 14 bases between. The CDR3 length is 15 residues. The CDR3 spells CASSPPGGGNTEAFF. CDR3 bases: TGTGCCAGCAGCCCCCCCGGGGGGGGGAACACTGAAGCTTTCTTT.

About this clone itself: This CDR3 is also generated by other DNA sequences in the sample. The chain is built from TRBV28 and TRBJ2-7; TRBD2 agrees at 7 bases. J was trimmed by 2 bases and V by 4 bases; bases with no gene match: 5. The CDR3 extends over 14 amino acids. CDR1 and CDR2 from the germline V gene are MDHEN and SYDVKM. The CDR3 sequence is CASSSGGRAYEQYF. Written as DNA, the CDR3 is TGTGCCAGCAGTTCAGGAGGGAGGGCCTACGAGCAGTACTTC.

This chain uses TRBV28 with TRBJ2-1; D unclear. Looked up from germline, CDR1 is MDHEN and CDR2 is SYDVKM. V lost 5 bases and J lost 12, with 14 bases in between. CDR3 length equals 12 residues. The CDR3 region has the DNA TGTGCCAGCAGTCCACCCCCCCGATTGCAGTTCTTC. Its translation: CASSPPPRLQFF.

J is TRBJ2-5 and V is TRBV7-2; no clear D. This CDR3 spans 14 amino acids. V lost 3 bases and J lost 0, with 8 bases in between. The V gene's germline CDR1 is SGHTA and CDR2 FQGNSA. The CDR3 DNA is TGTGCCAGCAGCTTTGGTGCGGACCAAGAGACCCAGTACTTC. Translated: CASSFGADQETQYF.

Concerning this clone itself: The same CDR3 arises from other DNA sequences in this sample as well. V is TRBV7-9 and J is TRBJ2-7, with D tentatively TRBD1 or TRBD2 (5 bases each). The V and J ends lost 4 bases and 4 bases respectively, with 14 bases between them. Germline V CDR1 and CDR2: SEHNR, FQNEAQ (reference sequence). CDR3 size: 14 residues. The CDR3 sequence is CASSSRGALYEQYF. The CDR3 coding sequence is TGTGCCAGCAGCTCCCGAGGGGCCTTATACGAGCAGTACTTC.

This clone was recorded many times. J is TRBJ1-1 and V is TRBV20-1; D is undetermined. This CDR3 has 9 residues. CDR1 is DFQATT, CDR2 SNEGSKA, per germline (reference sequence). V lost 6 bases, J lost 8 bases, and 7 bases lay in between. CDR3 sequence reads: CSAHLEAFF. CDR3 DNA sequence: TGCAGTGCGCACTTGGAAGCTTTCTTT.

The chain combines TRBV5-1 with TRBJ2-3, with a weak D call TRBD1 (6 bases). The CDR3 totals 14 residues. V lost 4 bases to trimming and J lost 5 bases, with 14 bases between them. Germline V gene data show CDR1 as SGHRS and CDR2 as YFSETQ. The CDR3 here is CASSTRQAQDTQYF. The CDR3 nucleotides read TGCGCCAGCAGCACCCGACAGGCCCAAGATACGCAGTATTTT.

The CDR3 here is CASSDGALGAKNIQYF. In DNA, the CDR3 is TGTGCCAGCAGTGACGGGGCTCTGGGAGCCAAAAACATTCAGTACTTC. The V gene is TRBV2, the J gene TRBJ2-4; tentatively, D is TRBD1 or TRBD2 (5 bases each). Germline V gene lookup returns CDR1 SNHLY and CDR2 FYNNEI. The CDR3 contains 16 residues. The germline V and J ends were trimmed by 3 bases and 0 bases, with 12 bases remaining between them.

J is TRBJ2-5 and V is TRBV6-5; D possibly corresponds to TRBD2 (6 bases). The germline V gene has CDR1 MNHEY and CDR2 SVGAGI. Between the trimmed V and J ends, which lost 6 bases and 2 bases, there was a span of 16 bases. The CDR3 spans 15 residues. CDR3 residues: CASRGVGAGQETQYF. The CDR3 nucleotides are TGTGCCAGCAGGGGGGTTGGTGCGGGGCAAGAGACCCAGTACTTC.

To note about this clone: The same CDR3 is also encoded by other DNA sequences in this sample. The chain has TRBV29-1 and TRBJ1-2, with D perhaps TRBD1 (6 bases). Trimming took off 2 bases at V and 7 bases at J, with 11 bases between the two ends. The CDR3 sequence is 12 residues long. Looked up from germline, CDR1 is SQVTM and CDR2 is ANQGSEA. The CDR3 DNA is TGCAGCGTTGAAAGGGGGTCGGGTGGCTACACCTTC. Its protein product is CSVERGSGGYTF.

The chain links TRBV6-5 to TRBJ2-5; D remains unclear. CDR1 and CDR2 (germline): MNHEY, SVGAGI. V was shortened by 8 bases and J by 3 bases, with 7 bases between the two germline ends. The CDR3 loop spans 11 amino acids. The CDR3 DNA sequence: TGTGCCAGCCGCAGGAAAGAGACCCAGTACTTC. Its translation is CASRRKETQYF.

The chain recombines TRBV5-1 with TRBJ1-5; D might be TRBD1 (5 bases). From germline, CDR1 is SGHRS and CDR2 YFSETQ. Trimming cost V 2 bases and J 4 bases, with 10 bases left between them. There are 14 residues in the CDR3. Here the CDR3 reads CASSFGTDNQPQHF. The CDR3 nucleotides are TGCGCCAGCAGCTTCGGGACGGATAATCAGCCCCAGCATTTT.

This clone has just one count. This chain uses TRBV28 with TRBJ2-7; TRBD2 matches at 12 bases. Germline CDR1 is MDHEN and CDR2 is SYDVKM. The CDR3 has 15 residues. V dropped 8 bases and J dropped 5; count of bases not matched to a gene: 10. The CDR3 bases are TGTGCCAGCGGGGAATGGACTAGCGGGATGAACGAGCAGTACTTC. It encodes CASGEWTSGMNEQYF.

This clone was seen only a few times. The sample has other DNA sequences that encode this CDR3 too. The V and J genes are TRBV30 and TRBJ1-5; D unclear. The ends were cut back, 2 bases at V and 2 bases at J, with 10 bases in the middle. Germline assignment: CDR1 GTSNPN and CDR2 SVGIG (reference sequence). The CDR3 has 14 amino acids. The CDR3 bases are TGTGCCTGGAGTCGAGTGGGAGGCAATCAGCCCCAGCATTTT. It yields the protein CAWSRVGGNQPQHF. Drawing the rest from reference TRBV30 and TRBJ1-5, the complete variable domain is SQTIHQWPATLVQPVGSPLSLECTVEGTSNPNLYWYRQAAGRGLQLLFYSVGIGQISSEVPQNLSASRPQDRQFILSSKKLLLSDSGFYLCAWSRVGGNQPQHFGDGTRLSIL.

This chain links TRBV9 with TRBJ2-2; D is undetermined. This CDR3 is 12 amino acids long. Trimming left V 1 base short and J 4 bases short, with 2 bases between. CDR1 and CDR2 (germline): SGDLS, YYNGEE. The CDR3 here is CASSVTTGELFF. The CDR3 nucleotides are TGTGCCAGCAGCGTAACCACCGGGGAGCTGTTTTTT. The entire variable domain, with the rest obtained from reference TRBV9 and TRBJ2-2, is as follows: DSGVTQTPKHLITATGQRVTLRCSPRSGDLSVYWYQQSLDQGLQFLIQYYNGEERAKGNILERFSAQQFPDLHSELNLSSLELGDSALYFCASSVTTGELFFGEGSRLTVL.

As to this clone: This sample also contains other DNA sequences that code for the same CDR3. This chain connects TRBV18 to TRBJ1-1; 8 nucleotides align to TRBD1. The CDR3 consists of 13 residues. V shed 3 bases and J 3 bases; nucleotides not matched to a gene: 0. CDR1 is KGHSH and CDR2 is LQKENI in the germline V gene. The chain's CDR3 is CASSPDRDTEAFF. The CDR3 DNA reads as TGTGCCAGCTCACCGGACAGGGACACTGAAGCTTTCTTT.

The genes are TRBV20-1 and TRBJ1-1; 9 bases map to TRBD1. Germline lookup yields CDR1 DFQATT and CDR2 SNEGSKA (reference sequence). The CDR3 is 11 amino acids. J was trimmed by 6 bases and V by 6 bases; bases with no gene match: 2. The CDR3 is CSADRGAEAFF. The CDR3 region has the DNA TGCAGTGCGGACAGGGGAGCTGAAGCTTTCTTT.

This chain connects TRBV9 to TRBJ1-1; possible D gene TRBD1, 5 bases. Germline CDR1 SGDLS, CDR2 YYNGEE. The CDR3 loop spans 13 amino acids. V lost 3 bases, J lost 4 bases, and 10 bases lay in between. In nucleotides, the CDR3 is TGTGCCAGCAGCGGCAGGGTCGGCACTGAAGCTTTCTTT. This gives the protein CASSGRVGTEAFF.

V gene TRBV28 combines with J gene TRBJ1-5; no firm D call. The CDR3 runs to 14 residues. V lost 2 bases and J 2 bases, leaving 7 bases between the germline ends. CDR1 is MDHEN and CDR2 is SYDVKM in the germline V gene. CDR3 protein: CASSLVDGNQPQHF. The CDR3 DNA follows: TGTGCCAGCAGTTTAGTAGATGGCAATCAGCCCCAGCATTTT.

This chain connects TRBV7-2 to TRBJ1-2; TRBD1 agrees at 10 bases. This CDR3 spans 14 amino acids. The germline CDR1 and CDR2 sequences are SGHTA and FQGNSA. V dropped 3 bases and J dropped 7; count of bases not matched to a gene: 5. In DNA form, the CDR3 reads TGTGCCAGCAGCTTCGAGGGACAGGGGATTGGCTACACCTTC. Translated, it gives CASSFEGQGIGYTF.

This clone was seen a handful of times. This chain joins TRBV10-3 and TRBJ2-3; D unclear. V was trimmed by 7 bases and J by 4 bases, leaving 9 bases between them. The germline gives CDR1 ENHRY, CDR2 SYGVKD. The CDR3 is made up of 12 amino acids. The CDR3 reads CAIKASSDTQYF. The CDR3 coding sequence is TGTGCCATCAAAGCTAGTTCAGATACGCAGTATTTT.

The V call is TRBV11-2, the J call TRBJ2-5; weak D call: TRBD2 (5 bases). This CDR3 region has 14 residues. Between the trimmed V and J ends, which lost 1 base and 2 bases, there was a span of 8 bases. Per germline, CDR1 SGHAT and CDR2 FQNNGV. The CDR3 protein is CASSLGIAQETQYF. CDR3 DNA sequence: TGTGCCAGCAGCTTAGGTATAGCGCAAGAGACCCAGTACTTC.

The gene calls are TRBV5-6 and TRBJ2-3, with 11 bases identical to TRBD2. V was pared by 6 bases and J by 5 bases, with 14 bases of the junction left unmatched. Looked up from germline, CDR1 is SGHDT and CDR2 is YYEEEE. There are 17 residues in the CDR3. The CDR3 spells CASTLGIHLAGGDTQYF. As DNA, the CDR3 is TGTGCCAGCACCCTGGGCATTCATCTAGCGGGGGGAGATACGCAGTATTTT.

The V call is TRBV14, the J call TRBJ2-7, with TRBD1 matching over 7 bases. This CDR3 spans 11 amino acids. Germline-derived CDR1 and CDR2 are SGHDN and FVKESK. V lost 4 bases and J lost 13; bases outside the gene matches: 7. CDR3 amino acids: CASSPGDRVYF. In DNA form, the CDR3 reads TGTGCCAGCAGCCCGGGTGACAGGGTCTACTTC. The full variable domain, with the rest looked up from reference TRBV14 and TRBJ2-7, is EAGVTQFPSHSVIEKGQTVTLRCDPISGHDNLYWYRRVMGKEIKFLLHFVKESKQDESGMPNNRFLAERTGGTYSTLKVQPAELEDSGVYFCASSPGDRVYFGPGTRLTVT.

This clone appeared a few times. The rearrangement joins TRBV14 to TRBJ2-7; no reliable D call. The CDR3 totals 15 residues. Trimming shortened V by 1 base and J by 3 bases, and 13 bases separated the two germline ends. The germline V gene has CDR1 SGHDN and CDR2 FVKESK. The CDR3 here is CASSQVGGRIYEQYF. DNA of the CDR3: TGTGCCAGCAGCCAAGTGGGTGGCAGAATCTACGAGCAGTACTTC.

The chain joins TRBV5-4 to TRBJ2-2, with D uncertain. This CDR3 region has 15 residues. The V and J ends lost 6 bases and 5 bases respectively, with 17 bases between them. CDR1 is SGHNT, CDR2 YYREEE, per germline (reference sequence). The CDR3 spells CASTHLDRETGELFF. Here the CDR3 DNA reads TGTGCCAGCACCCATTTAGACCGAGAAACCGGGGAGCTGTTTTTT.

Remarks on this clone: The same CDR3 is also encoded by other DNA sequences in this sample. The rearrangement links TRBV6-5 to TRBJ2-7; D is possibly TRBD2 (6 bases). V shed 0 bases and J shed 1 base, with 7 bases lying between them. Germline values: CDR1 MNHEY, CDR2 SVGAGI. The CDR3 is 14 residues long. In nucleotides, the CDR3 is TGTGCCAGCAGTTACTCCAGCGGGTCCTACGAGCAGTACTTC. Amino acid sequence: CASSYSSGSYEQYF.